This T cell receptor beta chain originates from a study of shared clonotypes between healthy human individuals. Clones were read by immunoSEQ multiplex PCR, and TCRdb kept only the in-frame ones, dropping some. The repertoire holds millions of clones, around 94% seen once, with roughly 0.15% in the top ten. Splitting of CD4+ cells produced CD45RA+ naive and CD45RA-negative memory subsets. Per germline, CDR1 MNHEY and CDR2 SVGAGI. The CDR3 has 14 residues. Germline trimming cut 6 bases from V and 5 bases from J; bases unmatched to any gene: 8. The rearrangement links TRBV6-5 to TRBJ1-1; 8 positions match TRBD1. Material: naive CD4+ T cells sorted from blood. Subset: CD45RA+ positively selected. This sequence originates from a man between 18 and 29 years old in good health. CDR3 in DNA: TGTGCCAGCAGCCCTCGACAGGGGTGGACTGAAGCTTTCTTT. It codes for CASSPRQGWTEAFF.